What follows is one T cell receptor (beta chain) and its context. What it binds is not known. This entry belongs to a study of cytomegalovirus exposure and HLA in healthy donors. Study information: In an early release, HLA-typed donors contributed tens of millions of unique TCR sequences.

Study conclusions and caveats: The study found most TCR sequences rare, yet found some public TCRs in many donors.

V was clipped by 3 bases and J by 1 base; unmatched bases: 2. There are 15 residues in the CDR3. Germline loops: CDR1 KGHSH, CDR2 LQKENI. Use of 60 Vbeta and 13 Jbeta primers characterized the PCR. Sequencing used immunoSEQ multiplex PCR; TCRdb keeps in-frame clones, though not all of them. This sample has 100,000 to 120,000 clones, with roughly 80% found just once. This receptor was identified in a woman between 40 and 55 years old in good health and CMV-seropositive. Input material: PBMCs. The chain has TRBV18 and TRBJ2-5; 10 bases align to TRBD2. CDR3 nucleotides: TGTGCCAGCTCACCCGGACTAGCGGTCCAAGAGACCCAGTACTTC. This encodes CASSPGLAVQETQYF.